One sample yielded the 12 T cell receptor beta chains listed below, sequenced in a study of response to subunit inactivated influenza vaccine. TCRdb reanalysed the RT-PCR reads using MiXCR and keeps one entry per CDR3 protein. The sample comprises hundreds of thousands of distinct CDR3 sequences, about a fifth of which are singletons, and roughly a tenth rests with the top ten. This material consisted of PBMCs from blood, taken less than 22 months after vaccination. The receptors were sampled from a man aged 45 to 70 who received an inactivated influenza vaccine.

This clonotype has more than one count but fewer than ten. V usage is TRBV5-1 and J usage is TRBJ1-6, with TRBD1 matching 10 bases. The V gene's germline CDR1 is SGHRS and CDR2 YFSETQ. The V and J ends lost 0 bases and 9 bases, in that order; junction bases with no gene match: 9. This CDR3 is built from 17 residues. This CDR3 is CASSLVGPGTGVSPLHF. DNA for the CDR3: TGCGCCAGCAGCTTGGTGGGCCCCGGGACAGGGGTTTCACCCCTCCACTTT.

V and J are TRBV9 and TRBJ1-2, with TRBD1 matching over 8 bases. J lost 7 bases, V lost 5 bases, and 10 bases had no gene match. The CDR3 consists of 14 residues. Germline lookup yields CDR1 SGDLS and CDR2 YYNGEE. The CDR3 is CASRNGQGKGGYTF. CDR3 bases: TGTGCCAGCAGAAATGGACAGGGCAAGGGTGGCTACACCTTC.

This chain links TRBV4-3 with TRBJ1-6; D unclear. From germline, CDR1 is LGHNA and CDR2 YSLEER. This CDR3 has 13 residues. V was pared by 3 bases and J by 6 bases, with 6 bases between. As DNA, the CDR3 is TGCGCCAGCAGCCAGGAAGTTAATTCACCCCTCCACTTT. Translating it yields CASSQEVNSPLHF.

The chain employs TRBV29-1 and TRBJ2-1; D is unresolved. Per germline, CDR1 SQVTM and CDR2 ANQGSEA. The V and J ends lost 3 bases and 5 bases respectively, with 14 bases between them. The CDR3 has 14 amino acids. The CDR3 spells CSVEPASLHNEQFF. CDR3 nucleotides: TGCAGCGTTGAGCCAGCATCACTTCACAATGAGCAGTTCTTC.

The chain is built from TRBV29-1 and TRBJ2-1; 8 bases line up with TRBD2. V was clipped by 7 bases and J by 5 bases; unmatched bases: 4. Germline V gene lookup returns CDR1 SQVTM and CDR2 ANQGSEA. This CDR3 spans 12 amino acids. CDR3 DNA: TGCAGCGCCACTAGCGGTAACAATGAGCAGTTCTTC. This translates into CSATSGNNEQFF.

This clonotype was observed a few times. V is TRBV10-3 and J is TRBJ2-6; TRBD1 agrees at 7 bases. Germline V gives CDR1 ENHRY, CDR2 SYGVKD. The CDR3 has 17 amino acids. With V trimmed by 4 bases and J by 0 bases, 6 bases remained unmatched. Written as DNA, the CDR3 is TGTGCCATCAGTGGAGACAGGGCCGGCTCTGGGGCCAACGTCCTGACTTTC. Residues: CAISGDRAGSGANVLTF.

This clonotype has just a few counts. The gene calls are TRBV5-1 and TRBJ2-3, with a possible D match to TRBD1 (6 bases). CDR1 SGHRS and CDR2 YFSETQ come from the germline V gene. CDR3 length equals 15 residues. Trimming shortened V by 0 bases and J by 1 base, and 9 bases separated the two germline ends. The CDR3 nucleotides read TGCGCCAGCAGCTTGGAGGGACACCGCACAGATACGCAGTATTTT. As protein: CASSLEGHRTDTQYF.

This clonotype was counted a few times. CDR3 amino acids: CASSSTVEQYF. Written as DNA, the CDR3 is TGCGCCAGCAGCTCGACTGTGGAGCAGTACTTC. The genes are TRBV5-1 and TRBJ2-7; no firm D call. Trimming took off 3 bases at V and 7 bases at J, with 8 bases between the two ends. Germline lookup yields CDR1 SGHRS and CDR2 YFSETQ. The CDR3 consists of 11 residues.

CDR3 sequence (DNA): TGTGCCAGTAGTATTACAGGGTCAGGCGTGCGTGGCTACACCTTC. It yields the protein CASSITGSGVRGYTF. This chain links TRBV19 with TRBJ1-2; D perhaps matches TRBD1 (6 bases). Germline values: CDR1 LNHDA, CDR2 SQIVND (reference sequence). The CDR3 runs to 15 residues. Trimming shortened V by 3 bases and J by 7 bases, and 18 bases separated the two germline ends.

The J gene is TRBJ1-1, the V gene TRBV19; TRBD1 matches 8 bases. This CDR3 spans 14 amino acids. Germline V gives CDR1 LNHDA, CDR2 SQIVND (reference sequence). The J segment lost 5 bases and the V segment lost 3 bases, leaving 5 bases of the junction unmatched. CDR3 amino acids: CASSIQGAVTEAFF. In DNA form, the CDR3 reads TGTGCCAGTAGTATTCAGGGGGCGGTTACTGAAGCTTTCTTT.

The rearrangement links TRBV4-2 to TRBJ1-4; 7 bases line up with TRBD1. This CDR3 region has 14 residues. Germline loops: CDR1 LGHNA, CDR2 YNFKEQ. After removal of 5 bases from V and 7 bases from J, the junction contained 7 bases not matched to a gene. In DNA, the CDR3 is TGTGCCAGCAGCGTCAGGGGGGTATTTGAAAAACTGTTTTTT. Its translation: CASSVRGVFEKLFF.

The chain couples TRBV20-1 to TRBJ2-1; TRBD1 agrees at 9 bases. Trimming at V came to 0 bases and at J to 3 bases, leaving 6 bases not matched to a gene. The CDR3 is 16 residues long. Germline V CDR1 and CDR2: DFQATT, SNEGSKA (reference sequence). The CDR3 is CSAREGQGSRYNEQFF. The CDR3 nucleotides read TGCAGTGCTAGAGAGGGACAGGGTTCTCGCTACAATGAGCAGTTCTTC.